This TCR beta chain was captured by sequencing in a study of blood T cell repertoires in COVID-19. Study context: Samples of COVID-19 (acute and convalescent) were obtained from the United States, Italy and Spain. T cells, B-cell-depleted T cells, or PBMCs supplied cDNA or gDNA.

Study processing details: Amplified reference gene primers provided the basis for estimating nucleated cell counts. Data came from immunoSEQ multiplex PCR; TCRdb stores just in-frame clones and leaves some out. The V and J calls and the clone size are those of that table, but D and trimming were determined from the DNA. The sample has 65,000 to 90,000 clones, about 82% seen once. CDR3 length: 13 amino acids. The V segment lost 0 bases and the J segment 10 bases; nucleotides outside the gene matches: 5. The germline CDR1 and CDR2 sequences are LNHNV and YYDKDF (reference sequence). J is TRBJ1-2 and V is TRBV15, with 7 bases fitting TRBD1. Sequenced: peripheral blood. This TCR derives from a woman older than 75 in a cohort sampled during active or convalescent COVID-19. The CDR3 DNA follows: TGTGCCACCAGCAGAGATCGACAGGGAGACTACACCTTC. Translated: CATSRDRQGDYTF.